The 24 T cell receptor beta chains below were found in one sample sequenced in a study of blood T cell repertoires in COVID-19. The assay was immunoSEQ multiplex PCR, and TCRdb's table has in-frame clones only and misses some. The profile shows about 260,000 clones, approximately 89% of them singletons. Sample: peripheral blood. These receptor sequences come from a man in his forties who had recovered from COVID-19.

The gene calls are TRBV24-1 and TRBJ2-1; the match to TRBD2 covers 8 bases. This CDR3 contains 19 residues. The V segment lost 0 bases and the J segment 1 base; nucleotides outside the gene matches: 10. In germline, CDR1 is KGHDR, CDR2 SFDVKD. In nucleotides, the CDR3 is TGTGCCACCAGTGATTTGCCCAGGACTAGCCCAGAATCCTACAATGAGCAGTTCTTC. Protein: CATSDLPRTSPESYNEQFF.

CDR3 amino acids: CSGGQGGFQPQHF. The CDR3 coding sequence is TGCAGCGGTGGACAGGGCGGTTTTCAGCCCCAGCATTTT. The chain combines TRBV29-1 with TRBJ1-5, with 8 bases that match TRBD1. The CDR3 length is 13 residues. The junction had 8 bases not matched to a gene; V was cut back by 7 bases and J by 6 bases. Germline lookup yields CDR1 SQVTM and CDR2 ANQGSEA.

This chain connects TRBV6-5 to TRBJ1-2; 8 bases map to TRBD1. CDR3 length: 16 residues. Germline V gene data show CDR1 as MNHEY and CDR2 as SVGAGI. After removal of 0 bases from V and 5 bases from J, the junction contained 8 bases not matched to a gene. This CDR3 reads CASSYSMQGALYGYTF. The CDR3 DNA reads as TGTGCCAGCAGTTACTCGATGCAGGGGGCCCTTTATGGCTACACCTTC.

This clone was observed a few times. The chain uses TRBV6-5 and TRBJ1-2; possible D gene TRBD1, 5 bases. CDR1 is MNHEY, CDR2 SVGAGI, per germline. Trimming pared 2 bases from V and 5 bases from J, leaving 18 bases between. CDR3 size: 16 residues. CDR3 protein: CASSYPPSRARYGYTF. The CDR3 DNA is TGTGCCAGCAGTTACCCACCATCCAGGGCCAGATATGGCTACACCTTC.

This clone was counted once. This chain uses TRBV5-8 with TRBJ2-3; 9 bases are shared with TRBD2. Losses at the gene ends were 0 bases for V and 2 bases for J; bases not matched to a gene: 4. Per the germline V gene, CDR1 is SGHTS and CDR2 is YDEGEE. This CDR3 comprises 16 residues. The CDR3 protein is CASSLGQRGDTDTQYF. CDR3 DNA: TGTGCCAGCAGCTTGGGGCAGCGGGGGGACACAGATACGCAGTATTTT.

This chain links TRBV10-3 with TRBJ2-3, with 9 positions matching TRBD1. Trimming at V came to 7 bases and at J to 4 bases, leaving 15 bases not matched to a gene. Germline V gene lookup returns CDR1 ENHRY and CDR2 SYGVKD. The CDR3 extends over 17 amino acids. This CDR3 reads CAIKTRDRDQYSDTQYF. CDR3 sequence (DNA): TGTGCCATCAAAACGAGGGACAGGGACCAGTATTCAGATACGCAGTATTTT.

In nucleotides, the CDR3 is TGCAGCGTGGAATCAGGGGGCTTGTACGAGCAGTACTTC. It is translated as CSVESGGLYEQYF. This sequence joins TRBV29-1 and TRBJ2-7, with 8 nucleotides matching TRBD1. The CDR3 is 13 amino acids. Germline loops: CDR1 SQVTM, CDR2 ANQGSEA. V was clipped by 6 bases and J by 4 bases; unmatched bases: 8.

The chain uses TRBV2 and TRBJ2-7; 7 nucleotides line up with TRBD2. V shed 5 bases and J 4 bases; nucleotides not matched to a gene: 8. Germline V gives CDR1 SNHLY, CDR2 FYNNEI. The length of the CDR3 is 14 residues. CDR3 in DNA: TGTGCCAGCAGTCCTTATCCTAGCGGTTACGAGCAGTACTTC. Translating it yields CASSPYPSGYEQYF.

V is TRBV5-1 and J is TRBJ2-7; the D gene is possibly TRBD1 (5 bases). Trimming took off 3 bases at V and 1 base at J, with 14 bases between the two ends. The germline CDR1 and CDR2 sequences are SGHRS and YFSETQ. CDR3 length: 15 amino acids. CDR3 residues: CASSYDRPGSYEQYF. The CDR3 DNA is TGCGCCAGCAGCTATGACAGACCAGGATCCTACGAGCAGTACTTC.

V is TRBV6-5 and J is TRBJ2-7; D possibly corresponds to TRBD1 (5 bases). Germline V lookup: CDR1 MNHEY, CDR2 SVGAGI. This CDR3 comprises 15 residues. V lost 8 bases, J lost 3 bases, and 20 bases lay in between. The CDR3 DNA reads TGTGCCAGCCGGCCGACAGAAGCTGAATACTACGAGCAGTACTTC. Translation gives CASRPTEAEYYEQYF.

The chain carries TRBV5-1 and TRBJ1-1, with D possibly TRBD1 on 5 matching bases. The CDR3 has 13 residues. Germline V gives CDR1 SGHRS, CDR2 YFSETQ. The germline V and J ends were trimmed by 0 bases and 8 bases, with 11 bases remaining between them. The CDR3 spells CASSLAWQGEAFF. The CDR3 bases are TGCGCCAGCAGCTTGGCCTGGCAGGGAGAAGCTTTCTTT.

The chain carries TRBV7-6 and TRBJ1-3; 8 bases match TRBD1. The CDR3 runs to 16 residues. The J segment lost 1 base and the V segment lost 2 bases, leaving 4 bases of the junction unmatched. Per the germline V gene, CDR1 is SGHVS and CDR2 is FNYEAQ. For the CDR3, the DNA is TGTGCCAGCAGCTTAAACAGGGGGATGTCTGGAAACACCATATATTTT. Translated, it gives CASSLNRGMSGNTIYF.

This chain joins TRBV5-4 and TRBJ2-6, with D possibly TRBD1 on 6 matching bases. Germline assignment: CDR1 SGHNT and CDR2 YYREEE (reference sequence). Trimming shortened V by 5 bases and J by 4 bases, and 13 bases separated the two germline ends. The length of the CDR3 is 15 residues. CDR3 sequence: CASRTRGSGANVLTF. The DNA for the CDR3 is TGTGCCAGCAGAACCAGGGGATCCGGGGCCAACGTCCTGACTTTC.

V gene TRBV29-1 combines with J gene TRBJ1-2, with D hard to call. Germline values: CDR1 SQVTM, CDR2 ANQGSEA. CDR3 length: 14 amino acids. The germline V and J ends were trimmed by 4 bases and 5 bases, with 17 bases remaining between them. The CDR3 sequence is CSVGFRQYGYGYTF. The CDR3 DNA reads TGCAGCGTTGGCTTCAGGCAATATGGGTATGGCTACACCTTC.

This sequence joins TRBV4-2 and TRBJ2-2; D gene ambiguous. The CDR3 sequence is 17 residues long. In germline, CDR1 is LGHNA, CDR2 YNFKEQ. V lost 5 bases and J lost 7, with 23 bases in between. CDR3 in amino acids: CASSKGSRLLNDGELFF. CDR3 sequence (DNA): TGTGCCAGCAGCAAAGGGTCTCGCCTACTTAACGACGGGGAGCTGTTTTTT.

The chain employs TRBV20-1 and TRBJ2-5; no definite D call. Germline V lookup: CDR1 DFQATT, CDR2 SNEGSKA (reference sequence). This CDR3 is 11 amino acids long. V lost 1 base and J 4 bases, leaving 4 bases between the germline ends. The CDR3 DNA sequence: TGCAGTGCTAGAGTATTAGAGACCCAGTACTTC. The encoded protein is CSARVLETQYF.

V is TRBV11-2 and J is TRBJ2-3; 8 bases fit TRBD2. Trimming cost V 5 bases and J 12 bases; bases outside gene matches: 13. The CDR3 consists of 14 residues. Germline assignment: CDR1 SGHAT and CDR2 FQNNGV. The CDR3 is CASSPIAGTTPQYF. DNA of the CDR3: TGTGCCAGCAGCCCGATAGCGGGGACGACCCCACAGTATTTT.

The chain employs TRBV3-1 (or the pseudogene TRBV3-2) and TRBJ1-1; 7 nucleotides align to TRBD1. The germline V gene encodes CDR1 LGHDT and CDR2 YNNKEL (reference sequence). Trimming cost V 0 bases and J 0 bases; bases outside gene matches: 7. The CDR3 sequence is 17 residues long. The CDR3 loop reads CASSQEYDRVLNTEAFF. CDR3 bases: TGTGCCAGCAGCCAAGAGTACGACAGGGTTCTGAACACTGAAGCTTTCTTT.

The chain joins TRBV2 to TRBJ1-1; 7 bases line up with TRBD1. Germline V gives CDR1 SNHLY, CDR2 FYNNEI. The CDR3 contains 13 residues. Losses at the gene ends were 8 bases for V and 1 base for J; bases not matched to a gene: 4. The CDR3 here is CASRGQTNTEAFF. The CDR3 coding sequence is TGTGCCAGCCGGGGACAGACGAACACTGAAGCTTTCTTT.

CDR3 coding DNA: TGTGCCAGCAGCCTCGGTAGCGGGGGGGCCCATGAGCAGTTCTTC. Encoded protein: CASSLGSGGAHEQFF. V and J are TRBV6-5 and TRBJ2-1; 11 positions match TRBD2. This CDR3 spans 15 amino acids. Trimming took 6 bases from V and 8 from J; bases not matched to a gene: 9. CDR1 MNHEY and CDR2 SVGAGI come from the germline V gene.

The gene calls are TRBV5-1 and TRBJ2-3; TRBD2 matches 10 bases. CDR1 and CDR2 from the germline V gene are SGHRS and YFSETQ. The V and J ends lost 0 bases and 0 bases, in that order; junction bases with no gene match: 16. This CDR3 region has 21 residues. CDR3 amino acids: CASSLASGGLAGALSTDTQYF. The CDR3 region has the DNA TGCGCCAGCAGCTTGGCCTCGGGGGGGCTAGCGGGGGCCCTTAGCACAGATACGCAGTATTTT.

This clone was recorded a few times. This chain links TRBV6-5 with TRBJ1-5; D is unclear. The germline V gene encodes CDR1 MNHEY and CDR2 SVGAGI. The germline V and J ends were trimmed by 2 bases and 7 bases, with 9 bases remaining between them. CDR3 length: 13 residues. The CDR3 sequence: CASSYASRQPQHF. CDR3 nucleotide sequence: TGTGCCAGCAGTTACGCGAGTCGGCAGCCCCAGCATTTT.

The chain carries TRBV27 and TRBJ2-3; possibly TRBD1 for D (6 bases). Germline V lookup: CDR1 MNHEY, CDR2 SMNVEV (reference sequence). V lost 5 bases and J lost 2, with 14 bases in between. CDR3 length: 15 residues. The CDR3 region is CASSPPGDTTDTQYF. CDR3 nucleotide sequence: TGTGCCAGCAGTCCCCCAGGGGACACCACAGATACGCAGTATTTT.

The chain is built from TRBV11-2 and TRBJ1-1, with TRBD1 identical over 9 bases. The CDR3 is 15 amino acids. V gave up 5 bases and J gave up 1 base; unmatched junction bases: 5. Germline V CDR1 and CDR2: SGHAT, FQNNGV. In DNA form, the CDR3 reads TGTGCCAGCAGCGTCGGGACAGGGAGGAACACTGAAGCTTTCTTT. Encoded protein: CASSVGTGRNTEAFF.